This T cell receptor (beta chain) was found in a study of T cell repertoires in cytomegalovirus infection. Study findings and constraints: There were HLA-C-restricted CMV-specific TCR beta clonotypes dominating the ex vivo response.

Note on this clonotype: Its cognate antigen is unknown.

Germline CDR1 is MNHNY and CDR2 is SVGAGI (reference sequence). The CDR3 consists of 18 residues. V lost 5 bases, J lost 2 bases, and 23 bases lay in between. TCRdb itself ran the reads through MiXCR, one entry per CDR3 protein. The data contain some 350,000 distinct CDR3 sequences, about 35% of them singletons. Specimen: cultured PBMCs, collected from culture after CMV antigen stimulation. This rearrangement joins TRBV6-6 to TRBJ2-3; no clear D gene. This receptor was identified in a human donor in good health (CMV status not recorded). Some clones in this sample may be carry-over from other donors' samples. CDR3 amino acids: CASSTNRRTANPTDTQYF. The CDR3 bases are TGTGCCAGCAGTACCAACCGCCGGACGGCTAATCCCACAGATACGCAGTATTTT.